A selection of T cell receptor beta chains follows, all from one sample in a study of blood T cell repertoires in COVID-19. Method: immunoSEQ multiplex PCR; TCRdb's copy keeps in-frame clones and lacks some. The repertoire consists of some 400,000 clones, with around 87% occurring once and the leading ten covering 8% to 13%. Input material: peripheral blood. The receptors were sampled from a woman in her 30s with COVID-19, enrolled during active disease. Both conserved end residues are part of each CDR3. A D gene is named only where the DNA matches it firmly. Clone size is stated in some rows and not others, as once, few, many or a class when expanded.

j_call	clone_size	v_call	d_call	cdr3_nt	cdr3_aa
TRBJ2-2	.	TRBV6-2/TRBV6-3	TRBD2	TGTGCCAGCAGTTACCCGAAGGGCGGACTAGCGGGAGAAGTCGGGGAGCTGTTTTTT	CASSYPKGGLAGEVGELFF
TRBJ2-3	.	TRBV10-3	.	TGTGCCATCAGGAGGGGGGGTGACGGGAAAACAGATACGCAGTATTTT	CAIRRGGDGKTDTQYF
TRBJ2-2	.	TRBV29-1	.	TGCAGCGTTGATGGGAGCGTCACACCGGGCACCGGGGAGCTGTTTTTT	CSVDGSVTPGTGELFF
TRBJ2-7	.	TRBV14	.	TGTGCCAGCAGCTTACATACTCCCGGGACTTACTACTACGAGCAGTACTTC	CASSLHTPGTYYYEQYF
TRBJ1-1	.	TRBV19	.	TGTGCCAGCGCCGATGGCAGGAACACTGAAGCTTTCTTT	CASADGRNTEAFF
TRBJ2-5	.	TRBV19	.	TGTGCCAGTAGTATGCGTGAGACCCAGTACTTC	CASSMRETQYF
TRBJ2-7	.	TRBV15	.	TGTGCCACCAGCAGGGAACTAGTGTACGAGCAGTACTTC	CATSRELVYEQYF
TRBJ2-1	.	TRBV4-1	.	TGCGCCAGCAGCCAAGAAGGTAGGGGCGGTGAGCAGTTCTTC	CASSQEGRGGEQFF
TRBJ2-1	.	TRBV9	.	TGTGCCAGCAGCGTGCAGTTGGGGCTAGTGGTAAATGAGCAGTTCTTC	CASSVQLGLVVNEQFF
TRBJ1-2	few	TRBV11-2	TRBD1	TGTGCCAGCAGCTCGGGACAGTATGGCTACACCTTC	CASSSGQYGYTF